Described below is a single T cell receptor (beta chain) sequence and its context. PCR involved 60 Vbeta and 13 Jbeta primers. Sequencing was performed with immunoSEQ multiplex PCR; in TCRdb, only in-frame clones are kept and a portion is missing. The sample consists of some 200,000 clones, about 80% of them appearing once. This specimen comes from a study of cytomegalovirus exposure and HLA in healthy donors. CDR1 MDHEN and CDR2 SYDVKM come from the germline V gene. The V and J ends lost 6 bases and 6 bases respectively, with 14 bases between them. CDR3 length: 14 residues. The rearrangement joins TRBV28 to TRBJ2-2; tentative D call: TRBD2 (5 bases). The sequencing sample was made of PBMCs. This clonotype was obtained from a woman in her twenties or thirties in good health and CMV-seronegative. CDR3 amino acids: CASRGRGLAGELFF. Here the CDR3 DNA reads TGTGCCAGCAGGGGCCGCGGGCTCGCCGGGGAGCTGTTTTTT.